The rows below give T cell receptor beta chains drawn from one sample of a study of T-cell reconstitution after alpha-beta-depleted transplantation in children. MiXCR, applied by TCRdb to the PCR reads, yields one record per CDR3 protein. The data show 150,000 to 250,000 distinct CDR3 sequences, with around 5.9% seen just once and under 6% held by the top ten. The sample consisted of PBMCs, taken before TCRalphabeta/CD19-depleted stem cell transplant. The receptors here all came from a girl less than two years old with combined immunodeficiency, due to receive a stem cell transplant. CDR3s include the opening cysteine and the closing phenylalanine or tryptophan. D genes are given only for firm matches. Some rows mark clone size as missing; the rest say once, few, many or name a class of expanded clone.

NA,TRBV4-3,NA,TRBJ1-2,TGCGCCAGCAGCCCATCCAACCGACAGTACTATGGCTACACCTTC,CASSPSNRQYYGYTF
NA,TRBV20-1,many,TRBJ2-5,TGCAGTGCCAGTGGGGGGACCCAGTACTTC,CSASGGTQYF
NA,TRBV28,many,TRBJ2-5,TGTGCCAGCCTGGGTGGGATCCGGGGAGAGACCCAGTACTTC,CASLGGIRGETQYF
NA,TRBV10-3,many,TRBJ2-4,TGTGCCATCAGGGTGGGAAACATTCAGTACTTC,CAIRVGNIQYF
NA,TRBV12-3/TRBV12-4,NA,TRBJ2-2,TGTGCCAGCAGCAGCCCGGGGGCCACCGGGGAGCTGTTTTTT,CASSSPGATGELFF
TRBD1,TRBV7-9,few,TRBJ2-2,TGTGCCAGCAGCCCTTACTCCGGGACAGGGGACACCGGGGAGCTGTTTTTT,CASSPYSGTGDTGELFF
NA,TRBV29-1,many,TRBJ2-2,TGCAGCGTCGGGGGCCCGAACACCGGGGAGCTGTTTTTT,CSVGGPNTGELFF
NA,TRBV20-1,many,TRBJ2-2,TGCAGTGCCTTAGGAGGCGGGCGTCGGGAGCTGTTTTTT,CSALGGGRRELFF
TRBD1,TRBV20-1,few,TRBJ2-1,TGCAGTGCTAGCGCCCAGGGGGCTGGGTCCTACAATGAGCAGTTCTTC,CSASAQGAGSYNEQFF
NA,TRBV25-1,many,TRBJ2-7,TGTGCCAGCAGTGAATTAGGGCGCGAGCAGTACTTC,CASSELGREQYF
NA,TRBV20-1,many,TRBJ2-7,TGCAGTGCTACCAGGACTAACTCCTACGAGCAGTACTTC,CSATRTNSYEQYF
NA,TRBV7-6,many,TRBJ2-5,TGTGCCAGCAGCCCGGCCCCGACTAGGGATCCGTCACAAGAGACCCAGTACTTC,CASSPAPTRDPSQETQYF
NA,TRBV5-1,many,TRBJ2-7,TGCGCCAGCAGCTTAGACAACTACGAGCAGTACTTC,CASSLDNYEQYF
TRBD1,TRBV5-1,many,TRBJ2-7,TGCGCCAGCAGCCCTTGGACAGGGGGATCCTACGAGCAGTACTTC,CASSPWTGGSYEQYF
NA,TRBV12-3/TRBV12-4,many,TRBJ2-3,TGTGCCAGCAGTGCAACTAGCACAGATACGCAGTATTTT,CASSATSTDTQYF
TRBD1,TRBV7-9,many,TRBJ1-1,TGTGCCAGCAGCTTAGAAAGGTGGACAGGGTTGAACACTGAAGCTTTCTTT,CASSLERWTGLNTEAFF
NA,TRBV7-9,many,TRBJ2-1,TGTGCCAGCAGCGTCGGAGAATACAATGAGCAGTTCTTC,CASSVGEYNEQFF
NA,TRBV30,NA,TRBJ2-2,TGTGCCTGGTCAGGCTTCCGGGAGCTGTTTTTT,CAWSGFRELFF
TRBD2,TRBV9,many,TRBJ2-3,TGTGCCAGCAGCGTATACGCGGGAGAAGGCACAGATACGCAGTATTTT,CASSVYAGEGTDTQYF
NA,TRBV29-1,many,TRBJ1-4,TGCAGCGTTGGATCGGCTGAAAAACTGTTTTTT,CSVGSAEKLFF
TRBD1,TRBV29-1,many,TRBJ2-6,TGCAGCGTTCTGGACAGGAAAATTCTCTCTGGGGCCAACGTCCTGACTTTC,CSVLDRKILSGANVLTF
NA,TRBV12-3/TRBV12-4,many,TRBJ1-2,TGTGCCAGCAGTTTTAGTGGGAGGGAAGGGAGCACCTTC,CASSFSGREGSTF
NA,TRBV19,NA,TRBJ2-6,TGTGCCAGTACCGAACGGACAGCCTCTGGGGCCAACGTCCTGACTTTC,CASTERTASGANVLTF
NA,TRBV12-3/TRBV12-4,many,TRBJ2-5,TGTGCCAGCAGTTTCCCAGGGGAAGAGACCCAGTACTTC,CASSFPGEETQYF
NA,TRBV9,many,TRBJ2-2,TGTGCCAGCAGCGTCAAACAGGGAGTCGGGGAGCTGTTTTTT,CASSVKQGVGELFF
TRBD2,TRBV18,many,TRBJ2-1,TGTGCCAGCTCACCGGTAATAGCGGGAGAAATAGGGTCCTACAATGAGCAGTTCTTC,CASSPVIAGEIGSYNEQFF
NA,TRBV4-3,many,TRBJ2-1,TGCGCCAGCAGCCAAGGCAAGGTTCGAGGAGAGCAGTTCTTC,CASSQGKVRGEQFF
NA,TRBV29-1,many,TRBJ2-5,TGCAGCGTTGAGGGGATTGGGGAAAGTGAAGAGACCCAGTACTTC,CSVEGIGESEETQYF
TRBD2,TRBV9,few,TRBJ2-7,TGTGCCAGCAGCTTTAGCGGGGTTACGGACGAGCAGTACTTC,CASSFSGVTDEQYF
NA,TRBV7-2,NA,TRBJ2-2,TGTGCCAGCAGCCCTCGGGTCGCCTTTGAGCTGTTTTTT,CASSPRVAFELFF
NA,TRBV6-2/TRBV6-3,few,TRBJ1-5,TGTGCCAGCAGTTACAACCCCGGACGGAGTCCCAATCAGCCCCAGCATTTT,CASSYNPGRSPNQPQHF
TRBD2,TRBV27,many,TRBJ2-1,TGTGCCAGCAGTCCGGGATGGGGACTAGCGAGGAGGTGGGAGCAGTTCTTC,CASSPGWGLARRWEQFF
NA,TRBV23-1,NA,TRBJ1-5,TGCGCCAGCAGTCAACCCGAGGGTCAGCCCCAGCATTTT,CASSQPEGQPQHF